What follows is one T cell receptor (beta chain) and its context. The primer mix had 60 Vbeta and 13 Jbeta primers. The method was immunoSEQ multiplex PCR; TCRdb's version includes in-frame clones alone and lacks a portion of them. This table holds roughly 95,000 clones, around 82% found once. The data were taken from a study of cytomegalovirus exposure and HLA in healthy donors. Germline CDR1 KGHSH, CDR2 LQKENI. This CDR3 has 17 residues. Losses at the gene ends were 2 bases for V and 5 bases for J; bases not matched to a gene: 10. This clonotype was sampled from a man younger than 40 in good health and CMV-seropositive. This rearrangement joins TRBV18 to TRBJ2-2; 8 bases agree with TRBD2. The sequenced material came from PBMCs. The CDR3 spells CASSPDEPGLGTGELFF. The CDR3 coding sequence is TGTGCCAGCTCACCAGACGAACCGGGACTAGGGACCGGGGAGCTGTTTTTT.